These 27 T cell receptor beta chains originate from one sample sequenced in a study of T-cell reconstitution after alpha-beta-depleted transplantation in children. It was with unique molecular identifiers that the TCRbeta library was prepared. Each CDR3 protein gets one entry after TCRdb re-called the PCR reads with MiXCR. Of some 200,000 distinct CDR3 sequences detected, around 7.7% appear once; the ten largest clones hold 35% to 45%. Material: PBMCs, mostly from graft donor cells, obtained 360 days after TCRalphabeta/CD19-depleted stem cell transplant. Source of these receptors: a male patient aged 2-9 years who had a stem cell transplant for acute myeloid leukemia, so the T cells may come from the graft donor.

In its sample, this clonotype was seen many times. DNA of the CDR3: TGTGCCAGCAGTACCGAGCGGGGGGGATCCTACAATGAGCAGTTCTTC. Residues: CASSTERGGSYNEQFF. This chain joins TRBV27 and TRBJ2-1, with 10 bases identical to TRBD2. CDR1 and CDR2 from the germline V gene are MNHEY and SMNVEV (reference sequence). The CDR3 is made up of 16 amino acids. V shed 5 bases and J 1 base; nucleotides not matched to a gene: 5.

V gene TRBV20-1 combines with J gene TRBJ1-2; D not certain. This CDR3 has 10 residues. Germline assignment: CDR1 DFQATT and CDR2 SNEGSKA (reference sequence). Trimming cost V 5 bases and J 5 bases, with 6 bases left between them. As DNA, the CDR3 is TGCAGTGCTGAGGGATATGGCTACACCTTC. Its translation is CSAEGYGYTF.

This clonotype was picked up many times. The rearrangement joins TRBV29-1 to TRBJ2-2; no reliable D call. CDR1 is SQVTM, CDR2 ANQGSEA, per germline. V lost 4 bases and J lost 0, with 6 bases in between. CDR3 length equals 13 residues. CDR3 sequence reads: CSVGRSNTGELFF. In nucleotides, the CDR3 is TGCAGCGTTGGGCGGTCGAACACCGGGGAGCTGTTTTTT.

This clonotype was detected ten times or more. This chain links TRBV27 with TRBJ1-1; 7 bases map to TRBD1. The ends lost 2 bases at V and 5 bases at J; junction bases unmatched: 8. The CDR3 extends over 15 amino acids. Germline CDR1 and CDR2: MNHEY and SMNVEV (reference sequence). CDR3 nucleotides: TGTGCCAGCAGTTTACGGGGACAGCCAATAACTGAAGCTTTCTTT. Its translation is CASSLRGQPITEAFF.

This clonotype was observed many times. The CDR3 sequence is CASSARGAEAFF. CDR3 bases: TGTGCCAGCAGTGCAAGGGGCGCTGAAGCTTTCTTT. The chain recombines TRBV12-3 or TRBV12-4 with TRBJ1-1; possible D gene TRBD1, 5 bases. V lost 5 bases to trimming and J lost 6 bases, with 10 bases between them. This CDR3 spans 12 amino acids.

This clonotype was seen repeatedly, ten times or more. The chain is built from TRBV29-1 and TRBJ2-1, with 15 bases lining up with TRBD2. This CDR3 is built from 15 residues. With 7 bases clipped from V and 12 bases from J, the junction kept 13 bases outside the gene matches. The germline V gene has CDR1 SQVTM and CDR2 ANQGSEA. The CDR3 DNA reads TGCAGCGCTGACCGCGGACTAGCGGGAGGGATTAGGCAGTTCTTC. This sequence encodes CSADRGLAGGIRQFF.

The chain recombines TRBV10-3 with TRBJ1-2, with 10 bases matching TRBD1. Germline V lookup: CDR1 ENHRY, CDR2 SYGVKD. The ends lost 6 bases at V and 4 bases at J; junction bases unmatched: 8. The CDR3 is 15 residues long. The CDR3 loop reads CAIRPGQGSTYGYTF. The CDR3 nucleotides are TGTGCCATCAGGCCGGGACAGGGGAGCACCTATGGCTACACCTTC.

This clonotype was observed many times. The V call is TRBV7-3, the J call TRBJ2-2; no clear D gene. Per the germline V gene, CDR1 is SGHTA and CDR2 is FQGTGA. V lost 0 bases and J lost 3, with 8 bases in between. The CDR3 contains 15 residues. CDR3 nucleotides: TGTGCCAGCAGCTTAACCGGCGCGGACACCGGGGAGCTGTTTTTT. As protein: CASSLTGADTGELFF.

This clonotype was detected only a few times. This rearrangement joins TRBV20-1 to TRBJ2-1, with 8 bases that match TRBD1. Germline CDR1 reads DFQATT; CDR2 reads SNEGSKA (reference sequence). The CDR3 sequence is 15 residues long. V was clipped by 1 base and J by 1 base; unmatched bases: 3. The CDR3 is CSARAGGLSYNEQFF. CDR3 nucleotide sequence: TGCAGTGCTAGAGCAGGGGGCCTATCCTACAATGAGCAGTTCTTC.

The chain couples TRBV7-3 to TRBJ1-1; D perhaps matches TRBD1 (6 bases). Trimming took 4 bases from V and 5 from J, leaving 11 bases between them. CDR3 size: 13 residues. CDR1 and CDR2 from the germline V gene are SGHTA and FQGTGA. CDR3 loop: CASSSVQGTEAFF. CDR3 sequence (DNA): TGTGCCAGCAGCTCAGTACAGGGTACTGAAGCTTTCTTT.

Concerning this clonotype: No conserved phenylalanine or tryptophan ends this CDR3, so it is likely a read error. The V gene is TRBV12-3 or TRBV12-4, the J gene TRBJ1-1; no clear D gene. The CDR3 totals 14 residues. Trimming removed 5 bases from V and 0 bases from J, with 10 bases in between. For the CDR3, the DNA is TGTGCCAGCAGTGCACCGACTGTGAACACTGAAGCTTTCTAT. Amino acid sequence: CASSAPTVNTEAFY.

This clonotype occurred many times. CDR3 amino acids: CASSESAAYEQYV. CDR3 bases: TGCGCCAGCAGTGAGTCTGCGGCCTACGAGCAGTACGTC. This rearrangement joins TRBV10-2 to TRBJ2-7; D remains ambiguous. Trimming stripped 0 bases from V and 2 bases from J, with 5 bases between. The germline V gene has CDR1 WSHSY and CDR2 SAAADI. The CDR3 covers 13 residues.

This clonotype was picked up many times. CDR3 region: CATASGGADTQYF. CDR3 nucleotides: TGTGCCACCGCGTCTGGGGGGGCAGATACGCAGTATTTT. The chain combines TRBV10-3 with TRBJ2-3; TRBD2 agrees at 7 bases. Per germline, CDR1 ENHRY and CDR2 SYGVKD. The CDR3 runs 13 residues. Unmatched junction bases numbered 8, after V lost 10 bases and J lost 4 bases.

This clonotype was seen only a few times. The chain employs TRBV18 and TRBJ2-4, with 12 positions matching TRBD1. After removal of 3 bases from V and 8 bases from J, the junction contained 8 bases not matched to a gene. The CDR3 has 16 residues. Per germline, CDR1 KGHSH and CDR2 LQKENI. For the CDR3, the DNA is TGTGCCAGCTCACCCCCGATCGGGACAGGGGGCGACATTCAGTACTTC. Translation gives CASSPPIGTGGDIQYF. Using reference TRBV18 and TRBJ2-4 for the parts outside the CDR3, the full variable domain is NAGVMQNPRHLVRRRGQEARLRCSPMKGHSHVYWYRQLPEEGLKFMVYLQKENIIDESGMPKERFSAEFPKEGPSILRIQQVVRGDSAAYFCASSPPIGTGGDIQYFGAGTRLSVL.

Here the CDR3 DNA reads TGTGCCAGCAGCTCAATTTCGTGGCAAGAGACCCAGTACTTC. Encoded protein: CASSSISWQETQYF. The gene calls are TRBV7-2 and TRBJ2-5; D call uncertain. This CDR3 has 14 residues. Trimming took off 4 bases at V and 2 bases at J, with 11 bases between the two ends. CDR1 SGHTA and CDR2 FQGNSA come from the germline V gene.

This clonotype was observed many times. The chain uses TRBV12-3 or TRBV12-4 and TRBJ2-5; 11 positions match TRBD2. The CDR3 has 14 residues. The trim removed 5 bases at V and 2 bases at J, leaving 1 base unmatched. The CDR3 protein is CASSRTSGQETQYF. The CDR3 DNA follows: TGTGCCAGCAGTAGGACTAGCGGGCAAGAGACCCAGTACTTC.

This clonotype was observed many times. The rearrangement joins TRBV5-1 to TRBJ1-4; 7 nucleotides agree with TRBD1. The CDR3 has 13 amino acids. With 3 bases clipped from V and 7 bases from J, the junction kept 3 bases outside the gene matches. Germline CDR1 is SGHRS and CDR2 is YFSETQ. DNA for the CDR3: TGCGCCAGCAGCTCGGGACAGACTGAAAAACTGTTTTTT. The encoded protein is CASSSGQTEKLFF.

Ten or more counts support this clonotype. The CDR3 region is CSALPKETQYF. The CDR3 DNA is TGCAGTGCTCTACCCAAAGAGACCCAGTACTTC. The genes are TRBV20-1 and TRBJ2-5; no firm D call. Germline V gene lookup returns CDR1 DFQATT and CDR2 SNEGSKA (reference sequence). This CDR3 comprises 11 residues. The V end was cut by 5 bases, the J end by 3 bases, with 7 bases between.

This clonotype occurred many times. This chain uses TRBV24-1 with TRBJ2-3; 7 nucleotides align to TRBD2. CDR1 is KGHDR, CDR2 SFDVKD, per germline. This CDR3 comprises 14 residues. Unmatched junction bases numbered 4, after V lost 3 bases and J lost 5 bases. CDR3 region: CATSDGTNVDTQYF. The CDR3 coding sequence is TGTGCCACCAGTGATGGGACTAACGTAGATACGCAGTATTTT.

This clonotype was seen more than once but under ten times. This chain links TRBV15 with TRBJ2-5, with D tentatively TRBD1 (5 bases). Germline V lookup: CDR1 LNHNV, CDR2 YYDKDF (reference sequence). The V and J ends lost 1 base and 5 bases respectively, with 8 bases between them. The CDR3 totals 13 residues. As DNA, the CDR3 is TGTGCCACCAGCAGAGTGGGGCCCGAGACCCAGTACTTC. Translation: CATSRVGPETQYF.

In its sample, this clonotype was seen many times. The rearrangement uses TRBV20-1 and TRBJ2-7; D is uncertain. The length of the CDR3 is 11 residues. V was shortened by 3 bases and J by 9 bases, with 12 bases between the two germline ends. CDR1 DFQATT and CDR2 SNEGSKA come from the germline V gene (reference sequence). The CDR3 loop is CSASPGQRQYF. Written as DNA, the CDR3 is TGCAGTGCTAGCCCGGGCCAGAGGCAGTACTTC.

V gene TRBV5-1 combines with J gene TRBJ1-6; D may be TRBD1 (5 bases). The CDR3 is 15 amino acids. Trimming took off 0 bases at V and 6 bases at J, with 10 bases between the two ends. In germline, CDR1 is SGHRS, CDR2 YFSETQ. CDR3 sequence: CASSLGGRPNSPLHF. CDR3 DNA sequence: TGCGCCAGCAGCTTGGGGGGACGGCCTAATTCACCCCTCCACTTT.

This clonotype was observed many times. The rearrangement joins TRBV15 to TRBJ2-2; the D gene could be TRBD1 or TRBD2 (7 bases each). The V gene's germline CDR1 is LNHNV and CDR2 YYDKDF (reference sequence). The V gene lost 5 bases and the J gene lost 5 bases, with 15 bases spanning the gap. The CDR3 is 15 amino acids. DNA for the CDR3: TGTGCCACCAGCTCCCGACAGGGAGGGACCGGGGAGCTGTTTTTT. It codes for CATSSRQGGTGELFF.

This clonotype was detected many times. The chain carries TRBV5-1 and TRBJ2-1; 11 bases are a match to TRBD2. Germline CDR1 is SGHRS and CDR2 is YFSETQ. With 0 bases clipped from V and 8 bases from J, the junction kept 4 bases outside the gene matches. The length of the CDR3 is 15 residues. The CDR3: CASSLGLAGPDEQFF. The CDR3 region has the DNA TGCGCCAGCAGCTTGGGACTAGCGGGACCGGATGAGCAGTTCTTC.

The gene calls are TRBV20-1 and TRBJ1-4; perhaps TRBD1 as D (5 bases). Germline V gives CDR1 DFQATT, CDR2 SNEGSKA (reference sequence). This CDR3 region has 13 residues. V was trimmed by 2 bases and J by 12 bases, leaving 16 bases between them. The CDR3 reads CSARTLAGLELFF. The CDR3 nucleotides are TGCAGTGCTAGAACGTTAGCAGGGTTGGAACTGTTTTTT.

This clonotype was picked up many times. The gene calls are TRBV3-1 and TRBJ2-3; D gene uncertain. Germline V gene lookup returns CDR1 LGHDT and CDR2 YNNKEL (reference sequence). The V end lost 2 bases, the J end lost 3 bases, and 6 bases lay between the germline ends. The CDR3 loop spans 13 amino acids. DNA for the CDR3: TGTGCCAGCAGCCAATTTACTACAGATACGCAGTATTTT. As protein: CASSQFTTDTQYF.

This clonotype appeared a few times. The rearrangement uses TRBV9 and TRBJ2-5; D is unclear. The germline CDR1 and CDR2 sequences are SGDLS and YYNGEE. Trimming removed 1 base at V and 7 bases at J, with 14 bases between. The CDR3 spans 14 residues. The chain's CDR3 is CASSVSSSDGTQYF. As DNA, the CDR3 is TGTGCCAGCAGCGTATCGTCCAGCGACGGGACCCAGTACTTC.